This T cell receptor (beta chain) is drawn from a study of OX40 agonist ivuxolimab in advanced cancers. Using immunoSEQ multiplex PCR, the repertoire was profiled, and TCRdb retains in-frame clones only, with some absent. The table shows about 24,000 clones, with 80% to 85% occurring only once. This CDR3 contains 13 residues. The germline V and J ends were trimmed by 4 bases and 3 bases, with 10 bases remaining between them. The V gene's germline CDR1 is SGHNT and CDR2 YYREEE (reference sequence). Study-wide findings and caveats: What antigens the expanded peripheral T cells recognized was never established. Expanded clones belonging to CD8+ T cells outnumbered, on average, those of CD4+.

This clone was found a few times. Its antigen is unidentified. The chain has TRBV5-4 and TRBJ1-1, with D uncertain. The TCR was taken from an adult with an advanced solid tumor such as melanoma, head and neck, liver or kidney cancer. The sample here was CD4+ or CD8+ T cells sorted from blood, taken in a trial of the OX40 agonist ivuxolimab. CDR3 nucleotides: TGTGCCAGCAGCCCAACTCAGTACACTGAAGCTTTCTTT. Amino acid sequence: CASSPTQYTEAFF.